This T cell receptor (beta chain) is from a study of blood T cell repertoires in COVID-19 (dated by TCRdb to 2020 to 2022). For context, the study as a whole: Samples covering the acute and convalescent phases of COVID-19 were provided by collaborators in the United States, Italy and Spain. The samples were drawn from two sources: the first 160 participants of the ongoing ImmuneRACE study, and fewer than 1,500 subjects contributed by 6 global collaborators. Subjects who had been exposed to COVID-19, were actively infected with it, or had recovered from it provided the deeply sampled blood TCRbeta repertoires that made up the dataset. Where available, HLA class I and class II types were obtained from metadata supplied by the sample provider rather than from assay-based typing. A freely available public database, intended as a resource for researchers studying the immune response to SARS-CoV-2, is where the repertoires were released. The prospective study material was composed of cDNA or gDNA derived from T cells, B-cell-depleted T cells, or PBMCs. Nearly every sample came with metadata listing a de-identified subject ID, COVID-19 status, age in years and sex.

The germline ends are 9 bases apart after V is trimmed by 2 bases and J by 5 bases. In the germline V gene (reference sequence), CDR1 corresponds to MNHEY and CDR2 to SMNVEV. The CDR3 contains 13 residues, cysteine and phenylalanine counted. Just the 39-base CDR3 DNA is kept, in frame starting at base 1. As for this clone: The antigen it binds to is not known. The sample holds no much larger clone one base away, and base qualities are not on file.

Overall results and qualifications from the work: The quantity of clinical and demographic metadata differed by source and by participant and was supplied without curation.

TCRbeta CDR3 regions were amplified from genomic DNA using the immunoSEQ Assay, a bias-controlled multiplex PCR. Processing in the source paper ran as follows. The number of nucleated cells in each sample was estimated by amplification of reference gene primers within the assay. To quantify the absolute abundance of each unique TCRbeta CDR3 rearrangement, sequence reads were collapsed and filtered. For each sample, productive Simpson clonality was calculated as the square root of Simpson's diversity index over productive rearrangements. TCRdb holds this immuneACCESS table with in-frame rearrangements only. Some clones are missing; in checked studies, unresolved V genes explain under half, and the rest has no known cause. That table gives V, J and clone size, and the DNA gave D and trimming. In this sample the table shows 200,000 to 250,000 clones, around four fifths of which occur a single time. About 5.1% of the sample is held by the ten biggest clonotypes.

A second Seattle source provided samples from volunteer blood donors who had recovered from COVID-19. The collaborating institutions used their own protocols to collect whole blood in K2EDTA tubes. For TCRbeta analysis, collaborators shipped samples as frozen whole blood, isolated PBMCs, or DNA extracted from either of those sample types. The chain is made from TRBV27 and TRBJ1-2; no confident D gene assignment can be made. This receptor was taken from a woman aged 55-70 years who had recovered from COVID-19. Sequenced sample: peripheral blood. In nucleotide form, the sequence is TGTGCCAGCAGTTTAAACAGCCAGTATGGCTACACCTTC. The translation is CASSLNSQYGYTF.